Sequencing of this T cell receptor beta chain was carried out in a study of shared T cell receptors in the human thymus. Produced via immunoSEQ multiplex PCR; TCRdb's table is partial and in-frame only. The sample has 720,000 or so clones; roughly 85% are singletons. CDR1 and CDR2 from the germline V gene are MNHEY and SMNVEV (reference sequence). V trimming: 7 bases; J trimming: 0 bases; junction bases outside the gene matches: 5. The CDR3 is 15 residues long. Another study also made use of these data, one on human thymus T cells. That publication notes: Blood and thymic repertoires both appeared biased in V and J gene usage.

This TCR derives from a girl under three years old with a congenital heart defect. This chain links TRBV27 with TRBJ1-1; 10 bases align to TRBD1. Sample: thymocytes. The CDR3 loop is CASTLGQGMNTEAFF. CDR3 DNA sequence: TGTGCCAGCACCTTGGGACAGGGGATGAACACTGAAGCTTTCTTT.